The clone carrying this T cell receptor (beta chain) has a count of ten or more. Its antigen is unknown. The CDR3 runs to 15 residues. V was clipped by 4 bases and J by 1 base, with 15 bases between them. Germline CDR1 is SGHDT and CDR2 is YYEEEE. The data originate from a study of T-cell reconstitution after alpha-beta-depleted transplantation in children. Study results and caveats: After transplant, at about two months, alpha-beta T cells were reportedly derived from several hundred expanded graft clones. One year post-transplant, T-cell counts and diversity were largely derived from T cells produced anew. Some patients showed high day-60 TCRbeta diversity, which derived from surviving recipient T cells and thymic progenitors.

Researchers prepared the TCRbeta library using unique molecular identifiers, the study reports. TCRdb called the PCR reads again in MiXCR, with one record for every CDR3 protein. This table has 120,000 to 150,000 distinct CDR3 sequences, 8.8% appearing once. V gene TRBV5-6 combines with J gene TRBJ2-7, with D possibly matching TRBD1 (6 bases). The sequence was obtained from a female patient aged 2-9 years who had a stem cell transplant for congenital amegakaryocytic thrombocytopenia, so the T cells may come from the graft donor. The specimen was PBMCs, mostly from graft donor cells, collected 180 days after TCRalphabeta/CD19-depleted stem cell transplant. In DNA form, the CDR3 reads TGTGCCAGCAGCCTCAGGGGTGCTGGGTCCTACGAGCAGTACTTC. It encodes CASSLRGAGSYEQYF.